What follows are 20 T cell receptor beta chains derived from one specimen sequenced in a study of cytomegalovirus exposure and HLA in healthy donors. Measured with immunoSEQ multiplex PCR; TCRdb has only the in-frame clones, and not every one. The data hold some 180,000 clones, with approximately 86% observed a single time. Material for sequencing was PBMCs. The origin of the receptors is a man aged 25-45 years in good health and CMV-seropositive.

The chain carries TRBV29-1 and TRBJ2-1, with 7 bases matching TRBD1. Germline CDR1 is SQVTM and CDR2 is ANQGSEA. With V trimmed by 2 bases and J by 8 bases, 3 bases remained unmatched. The CDR3 is made up of 12 amino acids. This CDR3 reads CSVEHQGDEQFF. The CDR3, as DNA: TGCAGCGTTGAACACCAGGGGGATGAGCAGTTCTTC.

This CDR3 is CASSLGGLGETQYF. The CDR3 DNA reads as TGTGCCAGCAGCTTGGGGGGTTTGGGCGAGACCCAGTACTTC. This chain connects TRBV7-3 to TRBJ2-5; TRBD2 is a possible D gene (6 bases). The germline gives CDR1 SGHTA, CDR2 FQGTGA. The CDR3 covers 14 residues. V lost 3 bases, J lost 5 bases, and 13 bases lay in between. Full variable domain (remainder filled in from reference TRBV7-3 and TRBJ2-5): GAGVSQTPSNKVTEKGKYVELRCDPISGHTALYWYRQSLGQGPEFLIYFQGTGAADDSGLPNDRFFAVRPEGSVSTLKIQRTERGDSAVYLCASSLGGLGETQYFGPGTRLLVL.

The chain combines TRBV7-2 with TRBJ1-4; D call uncertain. The CDR3 spans 15 residues. The V end was cut by 5 bases, the J end by 7 bases, with 17 bases between. The germline V gene has CDR1 SGHTA and CDR2 FQGNSA. The CDR3 region is CASSPPTVNGEKLFF. CDR3 nucleotide sequence: TGTGCCAGCAGCCCGCCAACGGTTAATGGTGAAAAACTGTTTTTT.

The chain couples TRBV2 to TRBJ2-3, with TRBD2 matching 10 bases. The CDR3 length is 18 residues. With 3 bases clipped from V and 0 bases from J, the junction kept 9 bases outside the gene matches. Germline assignment: CDR1 SNHLY and CDR2 FYNNEI. The CDR3 spells CASSDPSGGPTSTDTQYF. CDR3 DNA sequence: TGTGCCAGCAGTGATCCTAGCGGGGGCCCCACCAGCACAGATACGCAGTATTTT.

The chain employs TRBV30 and TRBJ2-5; 8 bases line up with TRBD2. The germline V gene has CDR1 GTSNPN and CDR2 SVGIG (reference sequence). CDR3 size: 16 residues. The junction had 13 bases not matched to a gene; V was cut back by 6 bases and J by 1 base. The CDR3 spells CACTAGAGVIQETQYF. The CDR3 DNA reads TGTGCCTGTACCGCGGGAGCGGGGGTTATCCAAGAGACCCAGTACTTC.

The chain links TRBV9 to TRBJ2-2; TRBD2 is a possible D gene (6 bases). This CDR3 region has 16 residues. CDR1 SGDLS and CDR2 YYNGEE come from the germline V gene. Trimming took 0 bases from V and 6 from J, leaving 15 bases between them. The CDR3 nucleotides are TGTGCCAGCAGCGTAGAATTAAGGCTAGCGTCCGGGGAGCTGTTTTTT. It is translated as CASSVELRLASGELFF.

This clone was observed once. This chain joins TRBV25-1 and TRBJ2-5; D may be TRBD2 (6 bases). The ends were cut back, 4 bases at V and 5 bases at J, with 14 bases in the middle. The CDR3 loop spans 14 amino acids. The germline V gene encodes CDR1 MGHDK and CDR2 SYGVNS. CDR3 bases: TGTGCCAGCAGTGCGGCAGGAGGGCTTGAGACCCAGTACTTC. Amino acids: CASSAAGGLETQYF.

The chain couples TRBV7-2 to TRBJ2-7; the match to TRBD1 covers 7 bases. Per germline, CDR1 SGHTA and CDR2 FQGNSA. The CDR3 sequence is 15 residues long. Germline trimming cut 7 bases from V and 6 bases from J; bases unmatched to any gene: 15. The CDR3 nucleotides are TGTGCCAGCAAACGAGTCGGGACAGACCCACTCGAGCAGTACTTC. Encoded protein: CASKRVGTDPLEQYF. Supplemented by reference TRBV7-2 and TRBJ2-7, the full variable domain reads GAGVSQSPSNKVTEKGKDVELRCDPISGHTALYWYRQSLGQGLEFLIYFQGNSAPDKSGLPSDRFSAERTGGSVSTLTIQRTQQEDSAVYLCASKRVGTDPLEQYFGPGTRLTVT.

The chain is built from TRBV6-5 and TRBJ2-7; no firm D call. Trimming shortened V by 10 bases and J by 4 bases, and 5 bases separated the two germline ends. This CDR3 is built from 9 residues. Germline CDR1 and CDR2: MNHEY and SVGAGI. The CDR3, as DNA: TGTGCCAACCCATACGAGCAGTACTTC. Translated, it gives CANPYEQYF.

CDR3 nucleotides: TGTGCCAGCAGCACTGTCTGGGCGGGGGGACCCTACGAGCAGTACTTC. The encoded protein is CASSTVWAGGPYEQYF. The chain joins TRBV7-2 to TRBJ2-7; 8 nucleotides align to TRBD2. The V segment lost 5 bases and the J segment 2 bases; nucleotides outside the gene matches: 11. The CDR3 sequence is 16 residues long. In germline, CDR1 is SGHTA, CDR2 FQGNSA.

The chain employs TRBV25-1 and TRBJ2-1; no reliable D call. Between the trimmed V and J ends, which lost 2 bases and 9 bases, there was a span of 11 bases. Germline loops: CDR1 MGHDK, CDR2 SYGVNS. The CDR3 sequence is 13 residues long. CDR3 DNA sequence: TGTGCCAGCAGTGAACCCTATCTTGCTGAGCAGTTCTTC. Translated: CASSEPYLAEQFF.

CDR3 coding DNA: TGCGCCAGCAGCCAAGACAGGGTATGGGAGACCCAGTACTTC. Translated: CASSQDRVWETQYF. The chain couples TRBV4-3 to TRBJ2-5; a weak D match, TRBD1 (5 bases). The V gene's germline CDR1 is LGHNA and CDR2 YSLEER. V was clipped by 0 bases and J by 5 bases, with 10 bases between them. CDR3 size: 14 residues.

The rearrangement joins TRBV5-1 to TRBJ2-7, with TRBD1 matching over 11 bases. After removal of 0 bases from V and 7 bases from J, the junction contained 6 bases not matched to a gene. This CDR3 is 15 amino acids long. Germline values: CDR1 SGHRS, CDR2 YFSETQ. CDR3 bases: TGCGCCAGCAGCTTGGATGGACAGGGGGCGAGGGAGCAGTACTTC. Residues: CASSLDGQGAREQYF.

The chain couples TRBV28 to TRBJ1-2, with TRBD1 identical over 7 bases. This CDR3 has 13 residues. Germline V gene lookup returns CDR1 MDHEN and CDR2 SYDVKM. V lost 7 bases and J lost 2; bases outside the gene matches: 4. CDR3 in DNA: TGTGCCAGCATCCCGGACAGGAACTATGGCTACACCTTC. It yields the protein CASIPDRNYGYTF.

This clone was seen a single time. In nucleotides, the CDR3 is TGTGCCAGCAGCCGACTAGCGGGGGGATACAATGAGCAGTTCTTC. Translation: CASSRLAGGYNEQFF. This chain uses TRBV7-7 with TRBJ2-1, with 13 bases matching TRBD2. V trimming: 5 bases; J trimming: 4 bases; junction bases outside the gene matches: 2. This CDR3 contains 15 residues. CDR1 is SSHAT, CDR2 FNYEAQ, per germline (reference sequence).

The gene calls are TRBV12-5 and TRBJ2-1, with 10 bases identical to TRBD1. Germline CDR1 and CDR2: LGHNT and FRNRAP. V was pared by 1 base and J by 6 bases, with 3 bases of the junction left unmatched. The CDR3 consists of 15 residues. The CDR3 bases are TGTGCTAGTGGTTTGGGACAGGGGGCGCGCAATGAGCAGTTCTTC. Encoded protein: CASGLGQGARNEQFF.

The genes are TRBV6-1 and TRBJ1-5; D not certain. Germline CDR1 is MNHNS and CDR2 is SASEGT. V shed 2 bases and J shed 2 bases, with 10 bases lying between them. The CDR3 spans 15 residues. In DNA form, the CDR3 reads TGTGCCAGCAGTGAATCGGGATATGGCAATCAGCCCCAGCATTTT. This codes for CASSESGYGNQPQHF.

In this sample, this clone turned up once. A read error may produce the germline difference seen at one junction end. The chain has TRBV7-7 and TRBJ2-7; a weak D match, TRBD2 (6 bases). Germline CDR1 SSHAT, CDR2 FNYEAQ (reference sequence). The CDR3 consists of 14 residues. The CDR3 bases are TGTGCTAGCAGCCCGACGCGGGGCTCCTACGAGCAGTACTTC. Encoded protein: CASSPTRGSYEQYF. Full variable domain (remainder filled in from reference TRBV7-7 and TRBJ2-7): GAGVSQSPRYKVTKRGQDVTLRCDPISSHATLYWYQQALGQGPEFLTYFNYEAQPDKSGLPSDRFSAERPEGSISTLTIQRTEQRDSAMYRCASSPTRGSYEQYFGPGTRLTVT.

The V gene is TRBV5-1, the J gene TRBJ2-3; 8 nucleotides match TRBD1. Germline loops: CDR1 SGHRS, CDR2 YFSETQ. V was pared by 8 bases and J by 5 bases, with 13 bases of the junction left unmatched. The CDR3 has 15 amino acids. The CDR3 loop is CASALRDRRLDTQYF. For the CDR3, the DNA is TGCGCCAGTGCCCTCCGGGACAGGCGACTAGATACGCAGTATTTT.

The V gene is TRBV14, the J gene TRBJ2-5; the D gene is possibly TRBD1 (6 bases). In germline, CDR1 is SGHDN, CDR2 FVKESK. The CDR3 totals 14 residues. Trimming removed 4 bases from V and 5 bases from J, with 14 bases in between. The CDR3 DNA is TGTGCCAGCAGCCTAAACAGGGTCCGGGAGACCCAGTACTTC. This codes for CASSLNRVRETQYF. Filled out from reference TRBV14 and TRBJ2-5, the complete variable domain reads EAGVTQFPSHSVIEKGQTVTLRCDPISGHDNLYWYRRVMGKEIKFLLHFVKESKQDESGMPNNRFLAERTGGTYSTLKVQPAELEDSGVYFCASSLNRVRETQYFGPGTRLLVL.